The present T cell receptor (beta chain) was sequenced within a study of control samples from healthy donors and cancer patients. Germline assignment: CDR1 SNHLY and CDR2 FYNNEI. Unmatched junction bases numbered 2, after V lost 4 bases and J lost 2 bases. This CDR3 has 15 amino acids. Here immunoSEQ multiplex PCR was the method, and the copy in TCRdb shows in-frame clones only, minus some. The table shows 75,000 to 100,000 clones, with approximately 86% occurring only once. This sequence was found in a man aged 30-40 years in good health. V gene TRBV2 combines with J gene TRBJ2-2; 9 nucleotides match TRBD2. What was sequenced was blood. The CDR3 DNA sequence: TGTGCCAGCAGTGGACTAGCGGAAAACACCGGGGAGCTGTTTTTT. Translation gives CASSGLAENTGELFF.